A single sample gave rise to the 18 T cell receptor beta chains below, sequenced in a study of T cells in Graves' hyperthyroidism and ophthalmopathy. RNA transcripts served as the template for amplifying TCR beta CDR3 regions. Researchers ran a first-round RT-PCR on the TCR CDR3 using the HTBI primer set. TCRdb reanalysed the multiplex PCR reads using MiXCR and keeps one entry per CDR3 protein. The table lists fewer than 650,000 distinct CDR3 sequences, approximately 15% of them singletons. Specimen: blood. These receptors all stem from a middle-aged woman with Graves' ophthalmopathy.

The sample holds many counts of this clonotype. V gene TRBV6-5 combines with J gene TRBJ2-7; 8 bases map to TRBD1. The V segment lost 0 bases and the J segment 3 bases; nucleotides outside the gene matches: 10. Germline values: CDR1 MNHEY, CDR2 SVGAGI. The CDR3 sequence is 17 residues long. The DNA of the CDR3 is TGTGCCAGCAGTTACTCGCAACCGGGACAGGCACTCTACGAGCAGTACTTC. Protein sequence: CASSYSQPGQALYEQYF.

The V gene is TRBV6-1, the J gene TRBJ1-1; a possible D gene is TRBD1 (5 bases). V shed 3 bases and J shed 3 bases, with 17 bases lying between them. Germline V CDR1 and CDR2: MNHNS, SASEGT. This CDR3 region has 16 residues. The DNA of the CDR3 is TGTGCCAGCAGTGATTGGACATTCGTGGGGGACACTGAAGCTTTCTTT. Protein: CASSDWTFVGDTEAFF.

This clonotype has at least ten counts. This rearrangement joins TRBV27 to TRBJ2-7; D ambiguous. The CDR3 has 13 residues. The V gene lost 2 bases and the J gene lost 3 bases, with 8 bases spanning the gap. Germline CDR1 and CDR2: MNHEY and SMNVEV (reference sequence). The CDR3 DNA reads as TGTGCCAGCAGTTTAACCGGGCTCTACGAGCAGTACTTC. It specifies CASSLTGLYEQYF.

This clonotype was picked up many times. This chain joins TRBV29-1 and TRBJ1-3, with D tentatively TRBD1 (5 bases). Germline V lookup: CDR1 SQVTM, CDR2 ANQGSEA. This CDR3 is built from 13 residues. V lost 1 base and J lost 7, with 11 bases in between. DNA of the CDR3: TGCAGCGTTGAAGGGGGCGAATCGAACACCATATATTTT. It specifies CSVEGGESNTIYF.

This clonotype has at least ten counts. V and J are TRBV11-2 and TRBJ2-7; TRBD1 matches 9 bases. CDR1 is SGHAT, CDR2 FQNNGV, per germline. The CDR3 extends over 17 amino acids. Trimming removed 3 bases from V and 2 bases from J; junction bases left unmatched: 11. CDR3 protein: CASSLRFAGQGPYEQYF. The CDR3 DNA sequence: TGTGCCAGCAGCTTGAGATTTGCAGGACAGGGGCCCTACGAGCAGTACTTC. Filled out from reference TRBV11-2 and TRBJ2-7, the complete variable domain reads EAGVAQSPRYKIIEKRQSVAFWCNPISGHATLYWYQQILGQGPKLLIQFQNNGVVDDSQLPKDRFSAERLKGVDSTLKIQPAKLEDSAVYLCASSLRFAGQGPYEQYFGPGTRLTVT.

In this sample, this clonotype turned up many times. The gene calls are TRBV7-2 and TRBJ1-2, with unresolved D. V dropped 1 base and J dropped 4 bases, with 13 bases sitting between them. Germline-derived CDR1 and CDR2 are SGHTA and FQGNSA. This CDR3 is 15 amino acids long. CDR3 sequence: CASSLGGQWTYGYTF. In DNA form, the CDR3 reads TGTGCCAGCAGCTTAGGCGGGCAGTGGACCTATGGCTACACCTTC.

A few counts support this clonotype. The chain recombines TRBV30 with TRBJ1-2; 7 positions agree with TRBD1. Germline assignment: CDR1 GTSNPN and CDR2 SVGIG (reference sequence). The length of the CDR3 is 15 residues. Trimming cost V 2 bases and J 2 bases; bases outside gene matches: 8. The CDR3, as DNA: TGTGCCTGGAGTCTCAACCCGGGACAGAACTATGGCTACACCTTC. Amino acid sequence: CAWSLNPGQNYGYTF.

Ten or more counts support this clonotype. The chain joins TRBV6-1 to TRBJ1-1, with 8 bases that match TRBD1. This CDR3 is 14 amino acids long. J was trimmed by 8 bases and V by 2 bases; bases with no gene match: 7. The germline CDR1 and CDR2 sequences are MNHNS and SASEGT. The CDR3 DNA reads TGTGCCAGCAGTGAACTCCCAGGGGGCTTAGAAGCTTTCTTT. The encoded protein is CASSELPGGLEAFF.

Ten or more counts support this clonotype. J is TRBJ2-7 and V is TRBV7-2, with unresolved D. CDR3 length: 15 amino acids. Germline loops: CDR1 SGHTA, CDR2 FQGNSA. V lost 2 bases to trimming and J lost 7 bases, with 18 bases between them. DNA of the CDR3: TGTGCCAGCAGCTTATTAAATGTTGGCAGTGGGGAGCAGTACTTC. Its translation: CASSLLNVGSGEQYF.

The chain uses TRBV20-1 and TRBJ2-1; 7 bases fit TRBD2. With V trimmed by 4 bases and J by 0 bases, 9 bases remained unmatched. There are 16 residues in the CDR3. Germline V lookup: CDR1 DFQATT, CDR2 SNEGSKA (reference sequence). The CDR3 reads CSANPPGRISYNEQFF. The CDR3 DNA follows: TGCAGTGCTAATCCACCCGGGAGGATCTCCTACAATGAGCAGTTCTTC.

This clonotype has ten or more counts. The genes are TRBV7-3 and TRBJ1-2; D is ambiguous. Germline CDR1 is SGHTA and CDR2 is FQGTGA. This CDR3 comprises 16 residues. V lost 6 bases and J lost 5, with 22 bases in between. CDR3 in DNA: TGTGCCAGCAGTCTAAACCCCTCTTCCGACATATATGGCTACACCTTC. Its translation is CASSLNPSSDIYGYTF.

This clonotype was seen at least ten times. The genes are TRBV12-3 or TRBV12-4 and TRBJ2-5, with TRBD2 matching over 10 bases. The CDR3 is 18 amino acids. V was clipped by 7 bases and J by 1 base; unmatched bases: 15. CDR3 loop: CASTLRLRAGGFQETQYF. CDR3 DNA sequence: TGTGCCAGCACCCTAAGGCTTCGAGCGGGAGGGTTCCAAGAGACCCAGTACTTC.

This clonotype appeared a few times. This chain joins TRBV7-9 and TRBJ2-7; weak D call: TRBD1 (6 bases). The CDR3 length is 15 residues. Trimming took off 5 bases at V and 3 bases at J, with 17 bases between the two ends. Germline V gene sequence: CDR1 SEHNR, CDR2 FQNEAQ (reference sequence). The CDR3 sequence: CASSNTRGPIYEQYF. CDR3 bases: TGTGCCAGCAGCAATACCAGGGGCCCAATCTACGAGCAGTACTTC.

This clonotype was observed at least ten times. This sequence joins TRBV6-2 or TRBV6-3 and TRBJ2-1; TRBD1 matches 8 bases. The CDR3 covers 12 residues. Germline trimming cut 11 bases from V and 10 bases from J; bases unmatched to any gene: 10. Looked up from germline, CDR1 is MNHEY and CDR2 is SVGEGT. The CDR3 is CAGSPQGEEQFF. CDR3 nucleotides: TGTGCCGGCTCACCACAGGGGGAAGAGCAGTTCTTC.

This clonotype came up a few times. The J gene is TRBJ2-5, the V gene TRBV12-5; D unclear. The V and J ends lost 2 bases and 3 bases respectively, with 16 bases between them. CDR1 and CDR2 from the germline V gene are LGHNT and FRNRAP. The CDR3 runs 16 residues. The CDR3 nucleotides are TGTGCTAGTGGTTTGTTTATGCGAGGCACCAAAGAGACCCAGTACTTC. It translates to CASGLFMRGTKETQYF. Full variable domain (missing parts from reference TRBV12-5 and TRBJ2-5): DARVTQTPRHKVTEMGQEVTMRCQPILGHNTVFWYRQTMMQGLELLAYFRNRAPLDDSGMPKDRFSAEMPDATLATLKIQPSEPRDSAVYFCASGLFMRGTKETQYFGPGTRLLVL.

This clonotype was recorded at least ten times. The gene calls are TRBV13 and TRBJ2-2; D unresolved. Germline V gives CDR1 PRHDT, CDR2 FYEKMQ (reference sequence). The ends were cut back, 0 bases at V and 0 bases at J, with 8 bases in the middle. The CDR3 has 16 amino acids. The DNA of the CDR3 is TGTGCCAGCAGCTTAGGACCGGATGCGAACACCGGGGAGCTGTTTTTT. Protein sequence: CASSLGPDANTGELFF. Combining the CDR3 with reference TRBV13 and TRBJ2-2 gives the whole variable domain AAGVIQSPRHLIKEKRETATLKCYPIPRHDTVYWYQQGPGQDPQFLISFYEKMQSDKGSIPDRFSAQQFSDYHSELNMSSLELGDSALYFCASSLGPDANTGELFFGEGSRLTVL.

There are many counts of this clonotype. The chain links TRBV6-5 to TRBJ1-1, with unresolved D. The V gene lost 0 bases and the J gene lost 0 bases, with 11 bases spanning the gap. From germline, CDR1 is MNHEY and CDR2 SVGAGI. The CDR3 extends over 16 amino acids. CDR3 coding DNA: TGTGCCAGCAGTTACTCGATCTGGGAAATGAACACTGAAGCTTTCTTT. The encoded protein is CASSYSIWEMNTEAFF.

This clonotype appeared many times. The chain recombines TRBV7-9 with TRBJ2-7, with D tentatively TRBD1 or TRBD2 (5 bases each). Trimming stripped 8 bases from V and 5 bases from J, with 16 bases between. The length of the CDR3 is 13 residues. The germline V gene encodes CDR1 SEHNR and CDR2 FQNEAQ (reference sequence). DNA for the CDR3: TGTGCCAGCGGGACGGGACCGGCGAACGAGCAGTACTTC. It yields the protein CASGTGPANEQYF.